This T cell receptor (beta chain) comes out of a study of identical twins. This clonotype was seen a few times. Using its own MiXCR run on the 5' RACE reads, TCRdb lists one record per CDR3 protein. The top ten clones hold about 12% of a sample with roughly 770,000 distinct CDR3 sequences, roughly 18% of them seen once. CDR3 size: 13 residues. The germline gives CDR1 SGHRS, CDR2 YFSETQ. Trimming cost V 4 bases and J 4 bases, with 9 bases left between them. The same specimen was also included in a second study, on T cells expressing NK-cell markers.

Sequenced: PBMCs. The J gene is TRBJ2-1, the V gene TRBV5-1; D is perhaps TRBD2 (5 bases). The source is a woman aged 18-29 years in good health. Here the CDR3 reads CASSTRRYNEQFF. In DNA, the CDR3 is TGCGCCAGCAGCACTAGGAGGTACAATGAGCAGTTCTTC.